This record concerns one T cell receptor beta chain sequence. The sample comes from a study of T cell responses to AZD1222 COVID-19 vaccine. The CDR3 contains 16 residues. Germline CDR1 and CDR2: SGHRS and YFSETQ. Trimming at V came to 4 bases and at J to 4 bases, leaving 14 bases not matched to a gene. Measured with immunoSEQ multiplex PCR; TCRdb has only the in-frame clones, and not every one. This repertoire shows 140,000 to 150,000 clones, roughly 93% found once; its top ten account for 1.9%. The clonotype originates from an adult who received the AZD1222 COVID-19 vaccine. Sequences were derived from peripheral blood, sampled 28 days after the second AZD1222 dose. The chain has TRBV5-1 and TRBJ2-7; TRBD2 aligns across 7 bases. CDR3 DNA: TGCGCCAGCAGCCTGGCCCCTGGACTAGACTCTTACGAGCAGTACTTC. Encoded protein: CASSLAPGLDSYEQYF.